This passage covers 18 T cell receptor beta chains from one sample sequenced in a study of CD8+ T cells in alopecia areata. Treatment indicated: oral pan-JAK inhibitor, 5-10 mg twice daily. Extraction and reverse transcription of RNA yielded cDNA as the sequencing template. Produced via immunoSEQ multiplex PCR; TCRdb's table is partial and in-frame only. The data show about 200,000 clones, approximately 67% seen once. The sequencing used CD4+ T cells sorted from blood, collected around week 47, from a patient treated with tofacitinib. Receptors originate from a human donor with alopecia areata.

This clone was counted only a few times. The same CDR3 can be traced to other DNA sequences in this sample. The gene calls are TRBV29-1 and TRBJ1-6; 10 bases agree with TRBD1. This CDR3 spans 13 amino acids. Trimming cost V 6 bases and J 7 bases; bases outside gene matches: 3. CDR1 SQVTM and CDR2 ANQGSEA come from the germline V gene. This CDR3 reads CSVATGGNSPLHF. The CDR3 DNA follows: TGCAGCGTCGCGACAGGGGGCAATTCACCCCTCCACTTT.

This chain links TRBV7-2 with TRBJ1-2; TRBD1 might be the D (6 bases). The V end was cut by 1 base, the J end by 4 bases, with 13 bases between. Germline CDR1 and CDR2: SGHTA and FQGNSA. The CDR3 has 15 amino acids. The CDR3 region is CASSLGIDRLYGYTF. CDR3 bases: TGTGCCAGCAGCTTAGGTATAGACAGGCTCTATGGCTACACCTTC.

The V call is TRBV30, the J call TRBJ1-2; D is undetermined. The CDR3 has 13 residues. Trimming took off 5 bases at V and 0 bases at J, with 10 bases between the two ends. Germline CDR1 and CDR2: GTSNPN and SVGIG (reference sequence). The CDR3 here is CAWGSSSNYGYTF. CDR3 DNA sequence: TGTGCCTGGGGGTCCAGCTCTAACTATGGCTACACCTTC.

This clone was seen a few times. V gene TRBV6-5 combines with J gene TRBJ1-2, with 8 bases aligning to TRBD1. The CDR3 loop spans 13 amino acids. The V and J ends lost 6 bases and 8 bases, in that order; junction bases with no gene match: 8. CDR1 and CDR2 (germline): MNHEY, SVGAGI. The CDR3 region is CASRRDRGRGYTF. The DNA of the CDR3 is TGTGCCAGCAGGCGAGACAGGGGTCGCGGCTACACCTTC.

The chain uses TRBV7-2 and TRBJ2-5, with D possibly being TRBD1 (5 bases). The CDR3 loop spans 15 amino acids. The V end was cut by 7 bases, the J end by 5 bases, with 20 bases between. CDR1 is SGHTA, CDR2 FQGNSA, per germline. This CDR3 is CASNPTDRVWETQYF. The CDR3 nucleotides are TGTGCCAGCAACCCGACAGACCGGGTTTGGGAGACCCAGTACTTC.

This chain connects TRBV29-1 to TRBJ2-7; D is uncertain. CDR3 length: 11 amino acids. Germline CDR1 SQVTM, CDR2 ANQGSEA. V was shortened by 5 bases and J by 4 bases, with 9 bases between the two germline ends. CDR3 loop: CSVYQSYEQYF. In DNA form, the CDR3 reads TGCAGCGTTTACCAGAGTTACGAGCAGTACTTC.

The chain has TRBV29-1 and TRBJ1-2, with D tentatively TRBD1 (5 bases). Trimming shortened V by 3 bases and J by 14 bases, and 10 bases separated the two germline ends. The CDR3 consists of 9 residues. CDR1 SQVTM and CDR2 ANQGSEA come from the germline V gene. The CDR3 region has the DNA TGCAGCGTTGAGGGGGGTGGGACCTTC. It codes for CSVEGGGTF.

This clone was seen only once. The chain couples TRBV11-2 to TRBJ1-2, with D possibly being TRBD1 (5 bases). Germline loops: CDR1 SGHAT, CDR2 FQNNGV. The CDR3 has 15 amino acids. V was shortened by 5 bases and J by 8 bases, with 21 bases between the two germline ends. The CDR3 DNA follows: TGTGCCAGCAGCCAGAAGGGGACTCGGATGAGGGGCTACACCTTC. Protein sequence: CASSQKGTRMRGYTF.

CDR3: CASSLGRNTEAFF. The CDR3 DNA reads TGTGCCAGCAGCTTGGGCAGGAACACTGAAGCTTTCTTT. V and J are TRBV7-9 and TRBJ1-1, with unresolved D. V lost 3 bases to trimming and J lost 1 base, with 6 bases between them. The germline V gene has CDR1 SEHNR and CDR2 FQNEAQ (reference sequence). CDR3 length equals 13 residues.

The CDR3 loop is CASSPGTGYGYTF. Written as DNA, the CDR3 is TGTGCCAGCAGCCCCGGGACAGGGTATGGCTACACCTTC. The rearrangement uses TRBV5-4 and TRBJ1-2, with 9 bases lining up with TRBD1. Losses at the gene ends were 4 bases for V and 5 bases for J; bases not matched to a gene: 3. CDR3 length: 13 amino acids. The V gene's germline CDR1 is SGHNT and CDR2 YYREEE (reference sequence).

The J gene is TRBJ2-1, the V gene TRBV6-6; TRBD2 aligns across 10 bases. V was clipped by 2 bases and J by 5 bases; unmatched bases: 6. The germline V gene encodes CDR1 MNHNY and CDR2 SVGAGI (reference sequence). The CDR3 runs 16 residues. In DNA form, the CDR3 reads TGTGCCAGCAGTTACGCGCTAGCGGGGGACGACAATGAGCAGTTCTTC. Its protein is CASSYALAGDDNEQFF.

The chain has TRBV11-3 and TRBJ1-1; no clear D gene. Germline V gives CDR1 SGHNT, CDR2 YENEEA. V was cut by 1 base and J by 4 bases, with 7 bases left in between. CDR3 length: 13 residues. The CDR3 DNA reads TGTGCCAGCAGCTTAGGGCAGAGCACTGAAGCTTTCTTT. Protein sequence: CASSLGQSTEAFF.

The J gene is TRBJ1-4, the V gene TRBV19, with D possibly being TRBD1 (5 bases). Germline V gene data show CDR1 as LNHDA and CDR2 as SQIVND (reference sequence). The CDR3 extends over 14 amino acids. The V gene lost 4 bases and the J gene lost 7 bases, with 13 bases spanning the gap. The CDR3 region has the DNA TGTGCCAGTAGTACCACGGGACCGGGTGAAAAACTGTTTTTT. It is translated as CASSTTGPGEKLFF.

CDR3 nucleotides: TGTGCCAGCAGCTTAACTAAGGGTCGGGAGAATGAGCAGTTCTTC. This translates into CASSLTKGRENEQFF. The genes are TRBV7-3 and TRBJ2-1; TRBD2 might be the D (6 bases). V was pared by 0 bases and J by 7 bases, with 13 bases between. The CDR3 extends over 15 amino acids. The germline CDR1 and CDR2 sequences are SGHTA and FQGTGA.

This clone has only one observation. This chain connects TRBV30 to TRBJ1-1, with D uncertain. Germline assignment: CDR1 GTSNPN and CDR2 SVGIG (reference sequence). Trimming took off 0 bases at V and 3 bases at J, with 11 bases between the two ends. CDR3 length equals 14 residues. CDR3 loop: CAWSVSRRHTEAFF. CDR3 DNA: TGTGCCTGGAGTGTCTCCCGGCGCCACACTGAAGCTTTCTTT.

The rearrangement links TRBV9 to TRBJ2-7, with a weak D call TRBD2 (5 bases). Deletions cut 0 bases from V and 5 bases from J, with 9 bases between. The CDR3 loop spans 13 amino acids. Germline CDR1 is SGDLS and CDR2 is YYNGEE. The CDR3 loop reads CASSVGSGDEQYF. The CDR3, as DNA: TGTGCCAGCAGCGTAGGTTCCGGGGACGAGCAGTACTTC.

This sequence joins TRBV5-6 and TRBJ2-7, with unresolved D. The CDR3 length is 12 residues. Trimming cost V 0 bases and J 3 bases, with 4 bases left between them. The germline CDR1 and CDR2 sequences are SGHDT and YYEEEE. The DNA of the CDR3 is TGTGCCAGCAGCTTGGTCAGCTACGAGCAGTACTTC. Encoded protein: CASSLVSYEQYF.

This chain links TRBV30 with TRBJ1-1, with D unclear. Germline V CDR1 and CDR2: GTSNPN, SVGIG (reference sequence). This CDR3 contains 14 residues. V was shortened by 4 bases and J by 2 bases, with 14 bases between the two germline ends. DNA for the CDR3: TGTGCCTGGAAACCGGTGGCGGCTAACACTGAAGCTTTCTTT. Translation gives CAWKPVAANTEAFF. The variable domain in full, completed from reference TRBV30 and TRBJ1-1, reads SQTIHQWPATLVQPVGSPLSLECTVEGTSNPNLYWYRQAAGRGLQLLFYSVGIGQISSEVPQNLSASRPQDRQFILSSKKLLLSDSGFYLCAWKPVAANTEAFFGQGTRLTVV.